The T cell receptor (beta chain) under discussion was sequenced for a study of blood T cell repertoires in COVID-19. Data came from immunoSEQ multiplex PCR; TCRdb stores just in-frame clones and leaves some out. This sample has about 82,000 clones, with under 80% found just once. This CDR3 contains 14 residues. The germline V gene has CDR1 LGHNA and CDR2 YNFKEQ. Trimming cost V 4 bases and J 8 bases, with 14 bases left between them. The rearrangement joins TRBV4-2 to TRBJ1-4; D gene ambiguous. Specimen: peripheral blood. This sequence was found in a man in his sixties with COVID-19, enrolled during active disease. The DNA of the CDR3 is TGTGCCAGCAGCCCCCCGCGGGAGATCGAAAAACTGTTTTTT. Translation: CASSPPREIEKLFF.